Shown below are 14 T cell receptor beta chains from a single sample sequenced in a study of OX40 agonist ivuxolimab in advanced cancers. TCRdb's table, derived via immunoSEQ multiplex PCR, lists solely in-frame clones and lacks some. The table includes roughly 90,000 clones, approximately 94% detected once. The sequencing used CD4+ or CD8+ T cells sorted from blood, collected in a trial of the OX40 agonist ivuxolimab. The receptor source for this set is an adult with an advanced solid tumor such as melanoma, head and neck, liver or kidney cancer.

The V and J genes are TRBV28 and TRBJ1-1; D possibly corresponds to TRBD1 (6 bases). The length of the CDR3 is 14 residues. Germline V gives CDR1 MDHEN, CDR2 SYDVKM. Trimming removed 3 bases at V and 0 bases at J, with 8 bases between. The CDR3 DNA follows: TGTGCCAGCAGTTTTCAGGGGTTGAACACTGAAGCTTTCTTT. This codes for CASSFQGLNTEAFF.

This chain joins TRBV4-3 and TRBJ2-5; the D is unclear. This CDR3 contains 15 residues. V was shortened by 0 bases and J by 1 base, with 9 bases between the two germline ends. Germline V gene lookup returns CDR1 LGHNA and CDR2 YSLEER. Here the CDR3 DNA reads TGCGCCAGCAGCCAAGATCGTATCAGCCAAGAGACCCAGTACTTC. Translating gives CASSQDRISQETQYF.

V gene TRBV6-1 combines with J gene TRBJ1-5, with 8 bases fitting TRBD1. Germline V CDR1 and CDR2: MNHNS, SASEGT. The CDR3 contains 16 residues. J gave up 1 base and V 4 bases, and 6 bases lay outside the gene matches. In DNA form, the CDR3 reads TGTGCCAGCAGTGTATTACAGGGGGGAAGCAATCAGCCCCAGCATTTT. Its translation is CASSVLQGGSNQPQHF.

Here the CDR3 reads CASSQRSGRLNEQFF. In DNA form, the CDR3 reads TGTGCCAGCAGCCAGCGGAGCGGGAGACTCAATGAGCAGTTCTTC. V gene TRBV14 combines with J gene TRBJ2-1, with 8 bases fitting TRBD2. The CDR3 sequence is 15 residues long. V shed 3 bases, J shed 6 bases, and the junction held 7 bases outside the gene matches. The germline CDR1 and CDR2 sequences are SGHDN and FVKESK.

The chain carries TRBV2 and TRBJ2-1, with TRBD2 as a possible D gene (5 bases). Germline CDR1 reads SNHLY; CDR2 reads FYNNEI. CDR3 size: 10 residues. Trimming cost V 7 bases and J 8 bases, with 6 bases left between them. CDR3 sequence: CASTRDEQFF. The CDR3 region has the DNA TGTGCCAGCACGCGGGATGAGCAGTTCTTC.

The chain uses TRBV27 and TRBJ1-2, with D hard to call. The CDR3 has 13 amino acids. Germline-derived CDR1 and CDR2 are MNHEY and SMNVEV (reference sequence). Trimming stripped 0 bases from V and 2 bases from J, with 4 bases between. The CDR3 DNA follows: TGTGCCAGCAGTTTATCTCCGAACTATGGCTACACCTTC. Protein product: CASSLSPNYGYTF.

The V gene is TRBV6-5, the J gene TRBJ1-4; D may be TRBD1 (5 bases). In germline, CDR1 is MNHEY, CDR2 SVGAGI. This CDR3 has 15 residues. Trimming left V 4 bases short and J 5 bases short, with 14 bases between. The CDR3 nucleotides read TGTGCCAGCAGTTCCCGTCCCAAGGGGAATGAAAAACTGTTTTTT. Protein product: CASSSRPKGNEKLFF.

The chain recombines TRBV5-8 with TRBJ1-4; D might be TRBD1 (5 bases). This CDR3 is 15 amino acids long. Germline assignment: CDR1 SGHTS and CDR2 YDEGEE. V lost 4 bases to trimming and J lost 1 base, with 11 bases between them. CDR3 in amino acids: CASSLGTGTNEKLFF. Here the CDR3 DNA reads TGTGCCAGCAGCCTCGGGACGGGAACTAATGAAAAACTGTTTTTT.

The V and J genes are TRBV30 and TRBJ2-3, with D perhaps matching TRBD1 or TRBD2 (5 bases each). Per germline, CDR1 GTSNPN and CDR2 SVGIG (reference sequence). The CDR3 extends over 15 amino acids. V was pared by 1 base and J by 1 base, with 12 bases between. In DNA form, the CDR3 reads TGTGCCTGGAGTGAGGTGGGGGACGGCACAGATACGCAGTATTTT. Translated: CAWSEVGDGTDTQYF.

The rearrangement links TRBV6-5 to TRBJ1-6; tentatively, D is TRBD1 (6 bases). The CDR3 is made up of 15 amino acids. V was cut by 5 bases and J by 9 bases, with 17 bases left in between. CDR1 and CDR2 from the germline V gene are MNHEY and SVGAGI. The CDR3 here is CASSLQGGYGSPLHF. The CDR3 nucleotides read TGTGCCAGCAGTCTACAGGGTGGGTACGGTTCACCCCTCCACTTT.

The V and J genes are TRBV4-3 and TRBJ2-3; TRBD1 matches at 7 bases. The CDR3 covers 13 residues. The germline V gene has CDR1 LGHNA and CDR2 YSLEER. After removal of 0 bases from V and 12 bases from J, the junction contained 6 bases not matched to a gene. The CDR3 spells CASSQDEGGPQYF. CDR3 DNA: TGCGCCAGCAGCCAAGATGAAGGGGGCCCTCAGTATTTT.

V gene TRBV7-9 combines with J gene TRBJ1-4, with a weak D call TRBD1 (6 bases). This CDR3 has 16 residues. Germline V gene lookup returns CDR1 SEHNR and CDR2 FQNEAQ (reference sequence). Deletions cut 4 bases from V and 8 bases from J, with 20 bases between. CDR3 protein: CASSSAKRGRGEKLFF. In nucleotides, the CDR3 is TGTGCCAGCAGCTCGGCGAAGCGGGGGCGGGGGGAAAAACTGTTTTTT.

The rearrangement links TRBV28 to TRBJ2-1; D may be TRBD2 (5 bases). Germline V lookup: CDR1 MDHEN, CDR2 SYDVKM. V was cut by 3 bases and J by 4 bases, with 7 bases left in between. The CDR3 has 13 residues. The CDR3 bases are TGTGCCAGCAGTTTGGAGGTTTACAATGAGCAGTTCTTC. It is translated as CASSLEVYNEQFF.

This chain connects TRBV2 to TRBJ1-2, with D possibly being TRBD1 (6 bases). With 6 bases removed from V and 10 bases from J, the gap between germline ends came to 15 bases. CDR3 length equals 12 residues. Germline-derived CDR1 and CDR2 are SNHLY and FYNNEI. This CDR3 reads CASSPTTGDYTF. In nucleotides, the CDR3 is TGTGCCAGCAGCCCCACGACAGGCGACTACACCTTC.